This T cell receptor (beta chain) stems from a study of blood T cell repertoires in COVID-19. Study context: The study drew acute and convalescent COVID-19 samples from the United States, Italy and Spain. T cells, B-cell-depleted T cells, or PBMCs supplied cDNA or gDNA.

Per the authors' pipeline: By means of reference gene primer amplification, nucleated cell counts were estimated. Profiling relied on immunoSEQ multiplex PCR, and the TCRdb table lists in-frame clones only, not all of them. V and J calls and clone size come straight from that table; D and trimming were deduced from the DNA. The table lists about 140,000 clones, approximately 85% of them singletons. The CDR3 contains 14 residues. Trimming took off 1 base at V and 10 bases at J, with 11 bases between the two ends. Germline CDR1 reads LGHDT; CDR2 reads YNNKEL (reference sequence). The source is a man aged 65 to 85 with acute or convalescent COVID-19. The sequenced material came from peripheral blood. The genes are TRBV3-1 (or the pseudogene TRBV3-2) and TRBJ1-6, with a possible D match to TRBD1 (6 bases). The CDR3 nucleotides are TGTGCCAGCAGCCAAGGGGGGCGCGGCTCACCCCTCCACTTT. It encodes CASSQGGRGSPLHF.